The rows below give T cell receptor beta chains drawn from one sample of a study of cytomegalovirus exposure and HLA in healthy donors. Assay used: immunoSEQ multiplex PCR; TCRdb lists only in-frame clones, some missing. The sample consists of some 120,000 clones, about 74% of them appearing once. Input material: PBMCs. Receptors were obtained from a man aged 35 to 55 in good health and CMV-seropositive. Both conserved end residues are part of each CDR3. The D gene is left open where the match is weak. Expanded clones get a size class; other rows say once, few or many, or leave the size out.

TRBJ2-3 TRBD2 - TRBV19 CASSNSGGRTDTQYF TGTGCCAGTAGTAATAGCGGGGGGCGCACAGATACGCAGTATTTT
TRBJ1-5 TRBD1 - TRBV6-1 CASSWTGGVNQPQHF TGTGCCAGCAGTTGGACAGGGGGCGTCAATCAGCCCCAGCATTTT
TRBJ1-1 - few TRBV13 CASSLGRGTEAFF TGTGCCAGCAGCTTAGGGAGAGGCACTGAAGCTTTCTTT
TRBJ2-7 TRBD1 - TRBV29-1 CSVEGLQGKLGNEQYF TGCAGCGTTGAAGGCCTACAGGGGAAATTGGGCAACGAGCAGTACTTC
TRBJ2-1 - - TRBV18 CASSPWRSSYNEQFF TGTGCCAGCTCACCATGGAGGAGCTCCTACAATGAGCAGTTCTTC
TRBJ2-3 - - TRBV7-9 CASSPVRGDTQYF TGTGCCAGCAGCCCAGTCCGCGGGGATACGCAGTATTTT
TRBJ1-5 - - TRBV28 CASSPGGRGEPQHF TGTGCCAGCAGCCCAGGCGGCAGGGGAGAGCCCCAGCATTTT
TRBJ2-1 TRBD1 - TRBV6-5 CASSYVQGARNEQFF TGTGCCAGCAGTTATGTACAGGGGGCAAGGAATGAGCAGTTCTTC
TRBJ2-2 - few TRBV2 CASSPSGLLSGELFF TGTGCCAGCAGTCCCTCGGGACTCTTAAGCGGGGAGCTGTTTTTT
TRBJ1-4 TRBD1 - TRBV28 CASSFLPPGQADLKLFF TGTGCCAGCAGTTTCCTCCCTCCCGGACAGGCCGACCTAAAACTGTTTTTT
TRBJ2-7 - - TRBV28 CASSLLHEQYF TGTGCCAGCAGTTTACTCCACGAGCAGTACTTC
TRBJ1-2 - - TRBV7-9 CASSLAATPNYGYTF TGTGCCAGCAGCTTAGCCGCCACACCTAACTATGGCTACACCTTC
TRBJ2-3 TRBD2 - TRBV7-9 CASSLTSGRPPDTQYF TGTGCCAGCAGCCTGACTAGCGGGAGGCCCCCAGATACGCAGTATTTT
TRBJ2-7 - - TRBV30 CAWGRDSTYEQYF TGTGCCTGGGGAAGGGACTCTACCTACGAGCAGTACTTC
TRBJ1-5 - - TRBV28 CASRVANQPQHF TGTGCCAGCAGGGTGGCTAATCAGCCCCAGCATTTT
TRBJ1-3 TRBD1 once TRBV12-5 CASGLSYPGTGENTIYF TGTGCTAGTGGTCTCAGTTATCCGGGGACAGGGGAAAACACCATATATTTT
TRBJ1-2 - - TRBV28 CASIDIPGGGYTF TGTGCCAGCATAGATATTCCAGGTGGTGGCTACACCTTC
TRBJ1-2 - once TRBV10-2 CASSELGAGGYTF TGCGCCAGCAGTGAGCTGGGCGCGGGTGGCTACACCTTC
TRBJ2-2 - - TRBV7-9 CASSPTTRLAGNTGELFF TGTGCCAGCAGCCCCACTACCCGACTGGCGGGGAACACCGGGGAGCTGTTTTTT
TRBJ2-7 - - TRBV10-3 CAITEPGRYEQYF TGTGCCATCACGGAACCGGGGAGGTACGAGCAGTACTTC
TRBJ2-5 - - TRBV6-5 CASSYSRVPQETQYF TGTGCCAGCAGTTACTCGAGGGTCCCCCAAGAGACCCAGTACTTC
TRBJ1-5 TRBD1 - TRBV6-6 CASRLTGDNQPQHF TGTGCCAGCAGGTTGACAGGGGACAATCAGCCCCAGCATTTT
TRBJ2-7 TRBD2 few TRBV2 CASSLGVAGVYEQYF TGTGCCAGCAGTCTAGGAGTAGCGGGAGTCTACGAGCAGTACTTC
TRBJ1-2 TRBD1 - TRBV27 CASSFHRGPNYGYTF TGTGCCAGCAGTTTCCACAGGGGACCTAACTATGGCTACACCTTC
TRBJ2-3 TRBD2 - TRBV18 CASRTSGRDTDTQYF TGTGCCAGCAGGACTAGCGGGAGGGACACAGATACGCAGTATTTT
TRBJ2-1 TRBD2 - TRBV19 CASSILAPGGLEQFF TGTGCCAGTAGTATTTTAGCTCCGGGGGGGCTTGAGCAGTTCTTC
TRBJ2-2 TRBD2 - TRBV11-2 CASSIPLAGPPTGELFF TGTGCCAGCAGCATACCCCTAGCGGGACCTCCCACCGGGGAGCTGTTTTTT
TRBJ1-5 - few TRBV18 CASSPQAGNNQPQHF TGTGCCAGCTCACCACAGGCAGGGAACAATCAGCCCCAGCATTTT
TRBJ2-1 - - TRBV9 CASSGRTVDNEQFF TGTGCCAGCAGCGGCCGCACAGTCGACAATGAGCAGTTCTTC
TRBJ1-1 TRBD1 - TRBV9 CASSQGRRGPTEAFF TGTGCCAGCAGCCAGGGAAGAAGGGGGCCCACTGAAGCTTTCTTT
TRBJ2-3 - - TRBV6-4 CARTRWRGHGTQYF TGTGCCAGGACGCGGTGGAGGGGGCACGGTACGCAGTATTTT
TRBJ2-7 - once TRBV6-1 CASGEWGGSYEQYF TGTGCCAGCGGAGAGTGGGGAGGATCCTACGAGCAGTACTTC
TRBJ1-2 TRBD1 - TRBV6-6 CASRLQGARAYGYTF TGTGCCAGCAGACTCCAGGGGGCTCGGGCCTATGGCTACACCTTC
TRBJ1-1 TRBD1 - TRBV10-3 CAISENRQGGRNTEAFF TGTGCCATCAGTGAGAATAGACAGGGGGGAAGGAACACTGAAGCTTTCTTT
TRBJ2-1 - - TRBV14 CASSQEGHRAYNEQFF TGTGCCAGCAGCCAAGAAGGACATCGCGCTTACAATGAGCAGTTCTTC
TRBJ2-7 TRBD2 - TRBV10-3 CAISEPAGTSGINEQYF TGTGCCATCAGTGAGCCCGCCGGGACTAGCGGGATCAACGAGCAGTACTTC
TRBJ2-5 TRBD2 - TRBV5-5 CASSLRLAVETQYF TGTGCCAGCAGCTTGAGACTAGCGGTAGAGACCCAGTACTTC
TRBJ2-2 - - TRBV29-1 CSVTRRGQQTGELFF TGCAGCGTTACGAGGAGGGGACAGCAAACCGGGGAGCTGTTTTTT
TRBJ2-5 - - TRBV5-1 CASSLSLTESKGETQYF TGCGCCAGCAGCTTATCTCTGACAGAATCTAAGGGGGAGACCCAGTACTTC
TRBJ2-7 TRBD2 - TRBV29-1 CSVELAGRSSYEQYF TGCAGCGTTGAACTAGCGGGCAGGAGCTCCTACGAGCAGTACTTC
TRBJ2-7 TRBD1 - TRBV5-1 CASSLIDRAVEQYF TGCGCCAGCAGCTTGATCGACAGGGCTGTCGAGCAGTACTTC
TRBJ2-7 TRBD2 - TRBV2 CASKSATSGVSYEQYF TGTGCCAGCAAATCTGCGACTAGCGGGGTTTCCTACGAGCAGTACTTC